These T cell receptor beta chains were read from a single sample in a study of blood T cell repertoires in COVID-19. Clones were sequenced by immunoSEQ multiplex PCR, and TCRdb holds only the in-frame ones, with some missing. The table lists nearly 200,000 clones, 86% of them singletons. Sequencing was done on a sample of peripheral blood. Receptors originate from a woman in her 70s with acute or convalescent COVID-19. CDR3s include the opening cysteine and the closing phenylalanine or tryptophan.

V,CDR3
TRBV6-5,CASSPGTGASSPLHF
TRBV28,CASSLLSGDTQYF
TRBV6-5,CASRLGLAAGELFF
TRBV5-1,CASSIPSGGSGDTQYF
TRBV4-3,CASSQADSANYGYTF
TRBV6-6,CASSKTSGGAYEQYF
TRBV6-5,CASTLGGANGELFF
TRBV18,CASSQQGKDSPLHF
TRBV24-1,CATSDSGQGSGGELFF
TRBV20-1,CSASGRYVSYEQYF
TRBV5-8,CASSIIRLAKNIQYF
TRBV5-1,CASSLGTGAGTAHEQYF
TRBV7-3,CASSDRRGTSGRVGELFF